This T cell receptor (beta chain) was identified during a study of Ad26.COV2.S vaccination and SARS-CoV-2 variants (dated by TCRdb to about 2021). About the investigation overall: Donors in the vaccine arm were drawn from COV1001, a phase I-IIa trial of Ad26.COV2.S in healthy adults that was multicentre, randomized, double-blind and placebo-controlled. Ad26.COV2.S was administered intramuscularly at a dose of 5x10^10 or 1x10^11 viral particles, either as one shot or as two shots given 56 days apart. Sequencing of the TCRbeta repertoire served to evaluate the specificity and breadth of SARS-CoV-2-reactive T cell receptors following Ad26.COV2.S vaccination. A total of around 32 samples were included in the TCR-sequenced set, comprising around 19 Ad26.COV2.S vaccine recipients, 5 placebo recipients and 8 SARS-CoV-2 convalescent individuals. Trial participants were randomized into five groups of five: low-dose or high-dose Ad26.COV2.S given once or twice, or placebo on both occasions. Investigators remained blinded to trial group allocation during experiments and outcome assessment. Summary of the overall study and its limitations: Spike-specific TCR breadth was higher in Ad26.COV2.S recipients than in placebo recipients (P = 0.0014). The study was not powered for comparison of responses between vaccine doses or regimens. The authors noted that the TCR breadth and depth analyses may have underestimated total T cell responses. After vaccination, spike-specific CD8+ and CD4+ T cell responses were reported to show substantial breadth. Vaccine and placebo recipients had comparable non-spike TCR breadth, which fits with the vaccine containing only spike.

Including cysteine and phenylalanine, the CDR3 has 14 amino acids. The DNA shown is the 42-base CDR3, in frame from base 1. Looking up the germline V gene yields CDR1 SQVTM and CDR2 ANQGSEA. V is shortened by 7 bases, J by 0 bases, and the region joining them spans 15 bases. Note on this clone: Its antigen is still unknown. No base quality information exists; no much larger clone differs at one position.

This specimen's treatment or condition label, interpreted: about 20 received Ad26.COV2.S at low or high dose, single or two shots; several received placebo; per-sample allocation not given. Repertoires of vaccine and placebo recipients were sequenced from samples collected on day 63 after the first injection. Cohort 1b enrolled about two dozen adults aged 18-55 years at a single site in Boston, USA, between 29 July and 7 August 2020. Ad26.COV2.S consisted of a replication-incompetent adenovirus type 26 vector by which a prefusion-stabilized SARS-CoV-2 spike protein from the original Wuhan strain was expressed. TCRbeta CDR3 regions were sequenced with the immunoSEQ Assay. After extraction, genomic DNA underwent amplification by bias-controlled multiplex PCR, followed by high-throughput sequencing. The original methods were these. To quantify the absolute abundance of every unique TCRbeta CDR3 region, sequences were collapsed and filtered. Usable DNA was measured by amplifying reference genes present in all nucleated cells, and TCRbeta template counts were normalized to that usable DNA to estimate T cell fraction. Repertoire TCRs were annotated as SARS-CoV-2-specific when V gene, CDR3 amino acid sequence and J gene were exactly matched to a known reactive TCR set. MIRA supplied the reference SARS-CoV-2 TCR set, which was filtered for enrichment in COVID-19-positive ImmuneCODE repertoires so that public or cross-reactive TCRs were removed. Drawing on the MIRA antigens, annotated TCRs were analysed further at the level of specific ORF or position within ORF. Breadth was defined as the number of annotated unique rearrangements divided by the total number of unique productive rearrangements, and depth was defined as the summed frequency of the annotated unique rearrangements. TCR breadth was compared between groups using two-sided Wilcoxon rank-sum tests. This is the immuneACCESS table as TCRdb keeps it, with only in-frame sequences that have V and J called. A part of the clones is gone; compared with another copy, unresolved V genes explain less than half, and the rest is unexplained. V and J calls and clone size come straight from that table; D and trimming were deduced from the DNA. The sample table lists under 550,000 clones, 88% of them with a count of one. The ten top clones hold approximately 4% of the sample.

The material was peripheral blood, obtained in a trial of Ad26.COV2.S vaccine versus placebo. The sequence links TRBV29-1 to TRBJ1-1; the D gene assignment is ambiguous. This sequence was found in a person aged 18-65 years who received the Ad26.COV2.S COVID-19 vaccine or a placebo. The CDR3 protein: CSAAWVSVNTEAFF. The DNA sequence is as follows: TGCAGCGCCGCCTGGGTTTCAGTGAACACTGAAGCTTTCTTT.